Shown below are 11 T cell receptor beta chains from a single sample sequenced in a study of blood T cell repertoires in COVID-19. Profiled with immunoSEQ multiplex PCR; TCRdb holds only in-frame clones, not every one. The data contain some 200,000 clones, about 85% of them singletons. The specimen was peripheral blood. These receptors all come from a man aged 45-60 years who had recovered from COVID-19.

This clone was picked up one time. The rearrangement joins TRBV2 to TRBJ1-5; 8 bases are a match to TRBD1. Germline V gene data show CDR1 as SNHLY and CDR2 as FYNNEI. The J segment lost 2 bases and the V segment lost 6 bases, leaving 6 bases of the junction unmatched. This CDR3 comprises 15 residues. CDR3 sequence reads: CASSGQGRGNQPQHF. The CDR3 coding sequence is TGTGCCAGCAGCGGACAGGGTCGAGGCAATCAGCCCCAGCATTTT.

The V call is TRBV2, the J call TRBJ1-2; 9 bases line up with TRBD1. The CDR3 runs to 15 residues. CDR1 SNHLY and CDR2 FYNNEI come from the germline V gene. The trim removed 8 bases at V and 11 bases at J, leaving 18 bases unmatched. In nucleotides, the CDR3 is TGTGCCAGCCCTACCGACGACAGGGGGTCGGTGAGGTACACCTTC. It is translated as CASPTDDRGSVRYTF.

This clone was recorded only once. V is TRBV19 and J is TRBJ1-6; 9 bases map to TRBD1. Germline V CDR1 and CDR2: LNHDA, SQIVND (reference sequence). The CDR3 consists of 14 residues. V dropped 5 bases and J dropped 8; count of bases not matched to a gene: 4. CDR3 in DNA: TGTGCCAGTAGTCGGACAGGGGCGGATTCACCCCTCCACTTT. Amino acids: CASSRTGADSPLHF.

The chain combines TRBV2 with TRBJ1-5; TRBD1 is a possible D gene (6 bases). The CDR3 runs 15 residues. In germline, CDR1 is SNHLY, CDR2 FYNNEI. V was shortened by 5 bases and J by 2 bases, with 13 bases between the two germline ends. CDR3 residues: CASSRTGMGNQPQHF. CDR3 in DNA: TGTGCCAGCAGTCGAACAGGGATGGGCAATCAGCCCCAGCATTTT. The variable domain in full, with the rest retrieved from reference TRBV2 and TRBJ1-5, is EPEVTQTPSHQVTQMGQEVILRCVPISNHLYFYWYRQILGQKVEFLVSFYNNEISEKSEIFDDQFSVERPDGSNFTLKIRSTKLEDSAMYFCASSRTGMGNQPQHFGDGTRLSIL.

V is TRBV5-8 and J is TRBJ2-2, with a weak D call TRBD1 (6 bases). Germline V CDR1 and CDR2: SGHTS, YDEGEE. V lost 5 bases and J 5 bases, leaving 19 bases between the germline ends. The CDR3 sequence is 16 residues long. The chain's CDR3 is CASSSGTLSRTGELFF. CDR3 DNA sequence: TGTGCCAGCAGTTCTGGGACACTCTCGCGGACCGGGGAGCTGTTTTTT.

V and J are TRBV6-5 and TRBJ2-2, with a weak D call TRBD2 (5 bases). Trimming shortened V by 6 bases and J by 6 bases, and 14 bases separated the two germline ends. The CDR3 spans 14 residues. Germline CDR1 MNHEY, CDR2 SVGAGI. CDR3 nucleotide sequence: TGTGCCAGCAGCGTTCGGGAATCCGCCGGGGAGCTGTTTTTT. Translation: CASSVRESAGELFF.

This chain links TRBV19 with TRBJ2-2; 7 positions match TRBD2. The CDR3 is made up of 15 amino acids. The germline V gene has CDR1 LNHDA and CDR2 SQIVND (reference sequence). V lost 5 bases, J lost 4 bases, and 7 bases stayed unmatched. CDR3 in DNA: TGTGCCAGTAGTTCGGGGCGGGAGTCCACCGGGGAGCTGTTTTTT. Translated: CASSSGRESTGELFF.

This clone has only one observation. V and J are TRBV10-2 and TRBJ2-6; D gene ambiguous. V lost 2 bases, J lost 0 bases, and 5 bases lay in between. CDR1 is WSHSY, CDR2 SAAADI, per germline. This CDR3 has 15 amino acids. As DNA, the CDR3 is TGCGCCAGCAGTGAGGTAGCCTCTGGGGCCAACGTCCTGACTTTC. Its translation is CASSEVASGANVLTF.

The rearrangement links TRBV2 to TRBJ1-2; D not resolved. The germline V and J ends were trimmed by 4 bases and 4 bases, with 13 bases remaining between them. The CDR3 sequence is 14 residues long. Germline V gene data show CDR1 as SNHLY and CDR2 as FYNNEI. In nucleotides, the CDR3 is TGTGCCAGCAGTGTCGCAGTCTCTGGCTATGGCTACACCTTC. Translated: CASSVAVSGYGYTF.

In its sample, this clone was seen many times. The V and J genes are TRBV19 and TRBJ1-5, with D tentatively TRBD1 (6 bases). The CDR3 consists of 16 residues. Per the germline V gene, CDR1 is LNHDA and CDR2 is SQIVND (reference sequence). Trimming took 7 bases from V and 1 from J, leaving 17 bases between them. CDR3 sequence: CASTIPGQQSNQPQHF. The CDR3 nucleotides read TGTGCCAGTACCATCCCTGGACAGCAGAGCAATCAGCCCCAGCATTTT.

The chain carries TRBV19 and TRBJ1-1, with D tentatively TRBD1 (5 bases). This CDR3 is built from 13 residues. Germline CDR1 and CDR2: LNHDA and SQIVND (reference sequence). Trimming took off 6 bases at V and 9 bases at J, with 17 bases between the two ends. The CDR3 is CASSEGTGLKAFF. The CDR3 DNA follows: TGTGCCAGTAGCGAGGGGACGGGACTAAAAGCTTTCTTT.